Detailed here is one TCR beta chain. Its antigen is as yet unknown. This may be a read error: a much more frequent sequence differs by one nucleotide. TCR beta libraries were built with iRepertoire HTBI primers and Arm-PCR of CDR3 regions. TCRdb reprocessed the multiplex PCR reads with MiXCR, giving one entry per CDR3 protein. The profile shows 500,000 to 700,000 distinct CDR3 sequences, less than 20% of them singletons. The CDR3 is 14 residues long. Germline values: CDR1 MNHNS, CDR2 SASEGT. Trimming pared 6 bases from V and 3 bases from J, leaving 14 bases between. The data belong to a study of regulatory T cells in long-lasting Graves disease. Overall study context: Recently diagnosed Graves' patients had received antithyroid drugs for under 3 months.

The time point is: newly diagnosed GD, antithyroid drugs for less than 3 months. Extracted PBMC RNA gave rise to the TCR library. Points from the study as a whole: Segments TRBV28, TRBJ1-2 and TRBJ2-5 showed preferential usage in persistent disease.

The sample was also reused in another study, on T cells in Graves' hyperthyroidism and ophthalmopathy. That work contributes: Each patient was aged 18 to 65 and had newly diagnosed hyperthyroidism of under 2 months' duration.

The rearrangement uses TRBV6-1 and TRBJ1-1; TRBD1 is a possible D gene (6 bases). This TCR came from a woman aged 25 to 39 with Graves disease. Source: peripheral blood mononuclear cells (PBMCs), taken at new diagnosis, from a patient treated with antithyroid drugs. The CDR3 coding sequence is TGTGCCAGCAGAAAACAGGGCCCCCACACTGAAGCTTTCTTT. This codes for CASRKQGPHTEAFF.